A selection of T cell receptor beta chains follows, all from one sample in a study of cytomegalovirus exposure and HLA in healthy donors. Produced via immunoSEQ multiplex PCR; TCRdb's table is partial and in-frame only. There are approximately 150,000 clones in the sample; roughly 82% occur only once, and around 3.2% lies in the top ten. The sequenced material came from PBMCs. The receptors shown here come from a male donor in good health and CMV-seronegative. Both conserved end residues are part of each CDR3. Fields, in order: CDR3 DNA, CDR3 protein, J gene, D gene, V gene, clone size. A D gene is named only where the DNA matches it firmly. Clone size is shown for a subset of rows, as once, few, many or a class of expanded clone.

cdr3_nt: TGTGCCAGCACACTCCAAGAGACCCAGTACTTC
cdr3_aa: CASTLQETQYF
j_call: TRBJ2-5
d_call: NA
v_call: TRBV7-9
clone_size: NA

cdr3_nt: TGCGCCAGCAGCCCCACCTCGGGGGGCTACACAGATACGCAGTATTTT
cdr3_aa: CASSPTSGGYTDTQYF
j_call: TRBJ2-3
d_call: NA
v_call: TRBV4-1
clone_size: NA

cdr3_nt: TGTGCCAGCAGGTACTACACCGGGGGGACCTACGAGCAGTACTTC
cdr3_aa: CASRYYTGGTYEQYF
j_call: TRBJ2-7
d_call: TRBD2
v_call: TRBV7-3
clone_size: NA

cdr3_nt: TGTGCCAGCAGTAAACAGGGAAGCTATCAGCCCCAGCATTTT
cdr3_aa: CASSKQGSYQPQHF
j_call: TRBJ1-5
d_call: NA
v_call: TRBV27
clone_size: NA

cdr3_nt: TGTGCCAGCAGCGCCAGTGGGGACTTGAATGGCTACACCTTC
cdr3_aa: CASSASGDLNGYTF
j_call: TRBJ1-2
d_call: NA
v_call: TRBV9
clone_size: few

cdr3_nt: TGCAGCGTTACCTTCCTGGACAGGAACTACAATGAGCAGTTCTTC
cdr3_aa: CSVTFLDRNYNEQFF
j_call: TRBJ2-1
d_call: TRBD1
v_call: TRBV29-1
clone_size: NA

cdr3_nt: TGTGCCAGCAGCCCTCTAGACACAGATACGCAGTATTTT
cdr3_aa: CASSPLDTDTQYF
j_call: TRBJ2-3
d_call: NA
v_call: TRBV6-5
clone_size: few

cdr3_nt: TGTGCCAGCAACCGAGCGGGGACCACAGATACGCAGTATTTT
cdr3_aa: CASNRAGTTDTQYF
j_call: TRBJ2-3
d_call: TRBD2
v_call: TRBV5-4
clone_size: once

cdr3_nt: TGTGCCAGCAGCGTCGGAAGGGCGGGGGACGAGCAGTACTTC
cdr3_aa: CASSVGRAGDEQYF
j_call: TRBJ2-7
d_call: TRBD2
v_call: TRBV9
clone_size: NA

cdr3_nt: TGTGCCAGTAGTATGGGCATGGGAGCCACTGAAGCTTTCTTT
cdr3_aa: CASSMGMGATEAFF
j_call: TRBJ1-1
d_call: NA
v_call: TRBV19
clone_size: NA

cdr3_nt: TGTGCCAGCAGCAATAGCGGGGGGCTCGAGCAGTACTTC
cdr3_aa: CASSNSGGLEQYF
j_call: TRBJ2-7
d_call: TRBD2
v_call: TRBV28
clone_size: NA

cdr3_nt: TGTGCCAGTAGTATAGACCGTGTAGAGCAGTTCTTC
cdr3_aa: CASSIDRVEQFF
j_call: TRBJ2-1
d_call: NA
v_call: TRBV19
clone_size: NA

cdr3_nt: TGTGCCACACGGGACAGGGAGTCCTACGAGCAGTACTTC
cdr3_aa: CATRDRESYEQYF
j_call: TRBJ2-7
d_call: TRBD1
v_call: TRBV6-6
clone_size: NA

cdr3_nt: TGTGCCACCTTATCGACCAGGGGGCTTCACACCGGGGAGCTGTTTTTT
cdr3_aa: CATLSTRGLHTGELFF
j_call: TRBJ2-2
d_call: TRBD1
v_call: TRBV19
clone_size: few

cdr3_nt: TGTGCCAGCAGTTACTCGGGGCAGTTAAATCAGCCCCAGCATTTT
cdr3_aa: CASSYSGQLNQPQHF
j_call: TRBJ1-5
d_call: NA
v_call: TRBV6-5
clone_size: NA

cdr3_nt: TGTGCTAGTGGTCCCGCGTGGGGGGGGACAGGGATTAAGCCCCAGCATTTT
cdr3_aa: CASGPAWGGTGIKPQHF
j_call: TRBJ1-5
d_call: TRBD1
v_call: TRBV12-5
clone_size: few

cdr3_nt: TGTGCCAGCAGTTACAGGGACAGGGGGCATCAGCCCCAGCATTTT
cdr3_aa: CASSYRDRGHQPQHF
j_call: TRBJ1-5
d_call: TRBD1
v_call: TRBV6-6
clone_size: NA

cdr3_nt: TGCGCCAGCAGCTTAGACAGGGTGACCGGGGAGCTGTTTTTT
cdr3_aa: CASSLDRVTGELFF
j_call: TRBJ2-2
d_call: TRBD1
v_call: TRBV5-1
clone_size: NA

cdr3_nt: TGTGCCAGCAGTACACCGACAGGGTGGTACGAGCAGTACTTC
cdr3_aa: CASSTPTGWYEQYF
j_call: TRBJ2-7
d_call: TRBD1
v_call: TRBV28
clone_size: NA

cdr3_nt: TGTGCCAGCAGTCGACAGGGAAATCAGCCCCAGCATTTT
cdr3_aa: CASSRQGNQPQHF
j_call: TRBJ1-5
d_call: TRBD1
v_call: TRBV6-5
clone_size: NA

cdr3_nt: TGTGCCAGCAGCTTAGGCGGCTCTGGAAACACCATATATTTT
cdr3_aa: CASSLGGSGNTIYF
j_call: TRBJ1-3
d_call: NA
v_call: TRBV7-2
clone_size: NA

cdr3_nt: TGTGCCAGCAGTGAAACAGGGGACACTGAAGCTTTCTTT
cdr3_aa: CASSETGDTEAFF
j_call: TRBJ1-1
d_call: TRBD1
v_call: TRBV2
clone_size: NA

cdr3_nt: TGTGCCAGCAGCTCAAGCGGGAGTGGGTTTTTTCGTGAGCAGTTCTTC
cdr3_aa: CASSSSGSGFFREQFF
j_call: TRBJ2-1
d_call: TRBD2
v_call: TRBV7-9
clone_size: NA

cdr3_nt: TGTGCCAGCTCAGAACTACAGGGGGGAGTAGCAGATACGCAGTATTTT
cdr3_aa: CASSELQGGVADTQYF
j_call: TRBJ2-3
d_call: TRBD1
v_call: TRBV18
clone_size: NA

cdr3_nt: TGTGCCAGCGAAGCGGGGGTTACCTACGAGCAGTACTTC
cdr3_aa: CASEAGVTYEQYF
j_call: TRBJ2-7
d_call: TRBD2
v_call: TRBV2
clone_size: NA

cdr3_nt: TGTGCCAGCAGCTTACGAGGGCGCGGGGGATTGTATTCACCCCTCCACTTT
cdr3_aa: CASSLRGRGGLYSPLHF
j_call: TRBJ1-6
d_call: NA
v_call: TRBV7-8
clone_size: NA

cdr3_nt: TGTGCCAGCAGCCAAGTAGGGACTAGCGGATACAATGAGCAGTTCTTC
cdr3_aa: CASSQVGTSGYNEQFF
j_call: TRBJ2-1
d_call: TRBD2
v_call: TRBV4-2
clone_size: NA

cdr3_nt: TGTGCCAGCAGCGACGGGACAGGAAGCTCCTACGAGCAGTACTTC
cdr3_aa: CASSDGTGSSYEQYF
j_call: TRBJ2-7
d_call: TRBD1
v_call: TRBV9
clone_size: NA

cdr3_nt: TGTGCCAGCAGCTTAGGCGGACAGGGCAGCAATCAGCCCCAGCATTTT
cdr3_aa: CASSLGGQGSNQPQHF
j_call: TRBJ1-5
d_call: TRBD1
v_call: TRBV7-6
clone_size: NA

cdr3_nt: TGTGCCAGCAGCTTGGCCCCGGGACAGGTCACAGATACGCAGTATTTT
cdr3_aa: CASSLAPGQVTDTQYF
j_call: TRBJ2-3
d_call: TRBD1
v_call: TRBV5-4
clone_size: NA

cdr3_nt: TGTGCCAGTACCCGACATTTTAGCAATCAGCCCCAGCATTTT
cdr3_aa: CASTRHFSNQPQHF
j_call: TRBJ1-5
d_call: NA
v_call: TRBV19
clone_size: NA

cdr3_nt: TGTGCCTCCCCATCCTCAGGGTTAAGTGGCTACACCTTC
cdr3_aa: CASPSSGLSGYTF
j_call: TRBJ1-2
d_call: NA
v_call: TRBV30
clone_size: NA

cdr3_nt: TGTGCCAGCAGCAAAGCGCACGAGGGGGCCTACACCATATATTTT
cdr3_aa: CASSKAHEGAYTIYF
j_call: TRBJ1-3
d_call: NA
v_call: TRBV21-1
clone_size: NA

cdr3_nt: TGTTCCAGCAGCGTCGGGACAGTCGGCGAGCAGTACTTC
cdr3_aa: CSSSVGTVGEQYF
j_call: TRBJ2-7
d_call: TRBD1
v_call: TRBV7-9
clone_size: NA

cdr3_nt: TGTGCCAGCAGGAGACTAGCGGTCCAAGAGACCCAGTACTTC
cdr3_aa: CASRRLAVQETQYF
j_call: TRBJ2-5
d_call: TRBD2
v_call: TRBV2
clone_size: NA

cdr3_nt: TGTGCCAGTAGTCACGTAGGGGGCCGTGACACTGAAGCTTTCTTT
cdr3_aa: CASSHVGGRDTEAFF
j_call: TRBJ1-1
d_call: TRBD1
v_call: TRBV19
clone_size: NA

cdr3_nt: TGTGCCAGCAGTTACTCGGTTCAGGAATTTGGCTACACCTTC
cdr3_aa: CASSYSVQEFGYTF
j_call: TRBJ1-2
d_call: NA
v_call: TRBV6-5
clone_size: NA

cdr3_nt: TGTGCCGCCCTATCCGGGACTAGCGTCACCGGGGAGCTGTTTTTT
cdr3_aa: CAALSGTSVTGELFF
j_call: TRBJ2-2
d_call: TRBD2
v_call: TRBV10-3
clone_size: NA

cdr3_nt: TGTGCCAGCAGCCCGACTAGCGGGAGGTCGTGGGAGCAGTACTTC
cdr3_aa: CASSPTSGRSWEQYF
j_call: TRBJ2-7
d_call: TRBD2
v_call: TRBV14
clone_size: NA

cdr3_nt: TGTGCCAGTGCGGCGCCCCGCTCCTACAATGAGCAGTTCTTC
cdr3_aa: CASAAPRSYNEQFF
j_call: TRBJ2-1
d_call: NA
v_call: TRBV7-9
clone_size: NA

cdr3_nt: TGTGCCAGCAGCTTAGAAGGGGGCTCTGGAAACACCATATATTTT
cdr3_aa: CASSLEGGSGNTIYF
j_call: TRBJ1-3
d_call: NA
v_call: TRBV7-3
clone_size: NA

cdr3_nt: TGTGCCAGCAGCGCGACTAGCGGGGGATGGAATGAGCAGTTCTTC
cdr3_aa: CASSATSGGWNEQFF
j_call: TRBJ2-1
d_call: TRBD2
v_call: TRBV2
clone_size: NA

cdr3_nt: TGTGCCAGCAGTTATAGTTCTCGGGACAGAAACTACGAGCAGTACTTC
cdr3_aa: CASSYSSRDRNYEQYF
j_call: TRBJ2-7
d_call: TRBD1
v_call: TRBV6-5
clone_size: NA

cdr3_nt: TGTGCCAGTAGTATAGAGGGCGGGGGAACTGAAGCTTTCTTT
cdr3_aa: CASSIEGGGTEAFF
j_call: TRBJ1-1
d_call: NA
v_call: TRBV19
clone_size: NA

cdr3_nt: TGTGCCAGCAGTGGGCATGGCCCAGACAGGGGCGGTGGCTACACCTTC
cdr3_aa: CASSGHGPDRGGGYTF
j_call: TRBJ1-2
d_call: TRBD1
v_call: TRBV25-1
clone_size: NA

cdr3_nt: TGTGCCAGCAGCTCATTAAGCGGGAGCTGGGAGACCGGGGAGCTGTTTTTT
cdr3_aa: CASSSLSGSWETGELFF
j_call: TRBJ2-2
d_call: TRBD2
v_call: TRBV7-3
clone_size: NA

cdr3_nt: TGTGCCAGCAGCACGCGACCGGGACTCTACAATGAGCAGTTCTTC
cdr3_aa: CASSTRPGLYNEQFF
j_call: TRBJ2-1
d_call: NA
v_call: TRBV11-3
clone_size: few

cdr3_nt: TGTGCCAGCAGTGAGGTCCAGGGGACACAGCCCCAGCATTTT
cdr3_aa: CASSEVQGTQPQHF
j_call: TRBJ1-5
d_call: NA
v_call: TRBV2
clone_size: NA

cdr3_nt: TGCGCCAGCAGCATGACAGGGGGGTCTATGAACACTGAAGCTTTCTTT
cdr3_aa: CASSMTGGSMNTEAFF
j_call: TRBJ1-1
d_call: TRBD1
v_call: TRBV5-1
clone_size: NA

cdr3_nt: TGTGCCAGTAGTTCGGGGGTCACCTCTTCCGGCTACACCTTC
cdr3_aa: CASSSGVTSSGYTF
j_call: TRBJ1-2
d_call: NA
v_call: TRBV19
clone_size: once

cdr3_nt: TGCGCCAGCAGCCATGGCGGGTCCACCTACAATGAGCAGTTCTTC
cdr3_aa: CASSHGGSTYNEQFF
j_call: TRBJ2-1
d_call: NA
v_call: TRBV4-3
clone_size: NA

cdr3_nt: TGTGCCAGCAGCTTAGGAAGCGGCGGGAGCGAGCAGTACTTC
cdr3_aa: CASSLGSGGSEQYF
j_call: TRBJ2-7
d_call: TRBD2
v_call: TRBV7-9
clone_size: NA

cdr3_nt: TGTGCCAGCAGCTTCAGACTTGACGAGCAGTTCTTC
cdr3_aa: CASSFRLDEQFF
j_call: TRBJ2-1
d_call: NA
v_call: TRBV7-8
clone_size: NA

cdr3_nt: TGTGCCTGGATACCAGGACTAGCGGGATCGTACATTCAGTACTTC
cdr3_aa: CAWIPGLAGSYIQYF
j_call: TRBJ2-4
d_call: TRBD2
v_call: TRBV30
clone_size: NA

cdr3_nt: TGTGCCAGCAGCTCGAACGGGGGGGATGGGTACGAGCAGTACTTC
cdr3_aa: CASSSNGGDGYEQYF
j_call: TRBJ2-7
d_call: TRBD2
v_call: TRBV7-9
clone_size: NA

cdr3_nt: TGTGCCAGCAGCGTAGACGGGACTTCTAACTATGGCTACACCTTC
cdr3_aa: CASSVDGTSNYGYTF
j_call: TRBJ1-2
d_call: NA
v_call: TRBV9
clone_size: NA

cdr3_nt: TGTGCCAGCAGCTTAGACCTTATGAACACTGAAGCTTTCTTT
cdr3_aa: CASSLDLMNTEAFF
j_call: TRBJ1-1
d_call: NA
v_call: TRBV11-2
clone_size: once

cdr3_nt: TGTGCCAGTAGTATCTCCCGCGGGGGATGGACCGGGGAGCTGTTTTTT
cdr3_aa: CASSISRGGWTGELFF
j_call: TRBJ2-2
d_call: TRBD2
v_call: TRBV19
clone_size: NA

cdr3_nt: TGTGCCAGCAGCCCTAGGGGGACAGCAACCTACGAGCAGTACTTC
cdr3_aa: CASSPRGTATYEQYF
j_call: TRBJ2-7
d_call: TRBD1
v_call: TRBV11-2
clone_size: few

cdr3_nt: TGCGCCAGCAGCCCTAGGACAGGGGAGAGGACAGATACGCAGTATTTT
cdr3_aa: CASSPRTGERTDTQYF
j_call: TRBJ2-3
d_call: TRBD1
v_call: TRBV5-1
clone_size: NA